The clone carrying this T cell receptor beta chain was seen only once. Profiling relied on immunoSEQ multiplex PCR, and the TCRdb table lists in-frame clones only, not all of them. Of 120,000 or so clones in the sample, 80% to 90% were seen once. The sample is drawn from a study of blood T cell repertoires in COVID-19. V was shortened by 5 bases and J by 8 bases, with 21 bases between the two germline ends. From germline, CDR1 is MNHEY and CDR2 SVGAGI. This CDR3 has 15 residues. The chain joins TRBV6-5 to TRBJ1-2; D perhaps matches TRBD1 (5 bases). Sample: peripheral blood. This TCR came from a man older than 75 with active or convalescent COVID-19. The CDR3, as DNA: TGTGCCAGCAGTCGGGACTTTTTCGGTACCTCCGGCTACACCTTC. Protein sequence: CASSRDFFGTSGYTF.